This entry lists 32 T cell receptor beta chains sequenced from one sample in a study of blood T cell repertoires in COVID-19. Only in-frame clones appear in the TCRdb table, and some are missing; sequencing was by immunoSEQ multiplex PCR. This sample has tens of thousands of clones, with roughly 92% found just once. Specimen: peripheral blood. The receptors come from a human donor in a cohort sampled during active COVID-19.

J is TRBJ1-2 and V is TRBV19; 10 bases align to TRBD1. This CDR3 is built from 15 residues. V gave up 7 bases and J gave up 8 bases; unmatched junction bases: 13. Germline V gene sequence: CDR1 LNHDA, CDR2 SQIVND (reference sequence). The CDR3 reads CASIPGTGEWEGYTF. The CDR3, as DNA: TGTGCCAGTATCCCAGGGACAGGGGAGTGGGAAGGCTACACCTTC.

The chain links TRBV5-1 to TRBJ1-6; D remains ambiguous. This CDR3 contains 13 residues. The germline gives CDR1 SGHRS, CDR2 YFSETQ. The V end was cut by 6 bases, the J end by 7 bases, with 11 bases between. CDR3 sequence (DNA): TGCGCCAGCACACGGGAGCTGAATTCACCCCTCCACTTT. The encoded protein is CASTRELNSPLHF.

The V and J genes are TRBV5-1 and TRBJ2-5, with 10 bases aligning to TRBD2. With 3 bases clipped from V and 5 bases from J, the junction kept 16 bases outside the gene matches. From germline, CDR1 is SGHRS and CDR2 YFSETQ. This CDR3 is 18 amino acids long. CDR3 in amino acids: CASSSQGMASGSFETQYF. CDR3 DNA sequence: TGCGCCAGCAGCTCCCAAGGGATGGCTAGCGGGAGTTTCGAGACCCAGTACTTC.

The CDR3 is CASSNRRVDRRYEQYF. The CDR3 DNA follows: TGTGCCAGCAGCAATCGACGCGTGGACAGACGCTACGAGCAGTACTTC. The rearrangement uses TRBV21-1 and TRBJ2-7; TRBD1 is taken as the D call from the table, unchecked against the DNA. TRBV21-1 is marked as a pseudogene. The CDR3 spans 16 residues.

V usage is TRBV12-3 or TRBV12-4 and J usage is TRBJ1-1; a possible D gene is TRBD1 (5 bases). The CDR3 length is 11 residues. Trimming removed 8 bases at V and 6 bases at J, with 10 bases between. This CDR3 is CASSVGPEAFF. The CDR3 DNA is TGTGCCAGCTCAGTGGGGCCTGAAGCTTTCTTT.

The V and J genes are TRBV3-1 (or the pseudogene TRBV3-2) and TRBJ2-7, with a possible D match to TRBD2 (5 bases). The germline V and J ends were trimmed by 1 base and 7 bases, with 11 bases remaining between them. The CDR3 has 13 residues. Germline V gene sequence: CDR1 LGHDT, CDR2 YNNKEL (reference sequence). The chain's CDR3 is CASSQVMSGEQYF. CDR3 DNA: TGTGCCAGCAGCCAAGTTATGTCGGGGGAGCAGTACTTC.

The chain links TRBV7-9 to TRBJ2-1, with 10 bases lining up with TRBD1. V was pared by 4 bases and J by 14 bases, with 8 bases of the junction left unmatched. The V gene's germline CDR1 is SEHNR and CDR2 FQNEAQ (reference sequence). The CDR3 is 13 residues long. CDR3 DNA sequence: TGTGCCAGCAGCTGGGGGGGACAGGGGAAGGAGTTCTTC. It yields the protein CASSWGGQGKEFF.

This clone is a singleton in its sample. The chain recombines TRBV5-4 with TRBJ1-4; tentatively, D is TRBD1 (5 bases). In germline, CDR1 is SGHNT, CDR2 YYREEE (reference sequence). V was clipped by 4 bases and J by 8 bases, with 12 bases between them. The CDR3 covers 13 residues. CDR3 region: CASSARPGEKLFF. CDR3 DNA sequence: TGTGCCAGCAGCGCCCGCCCAGGGGAAAAACTGTTTTTT.

V gene TRBV20-1 combines with J gene TRBJ2-1; no clear D gene. The V and J ends lost 5 bases and 9 bases respectively, with 11 bases between them. Germline CDR1 DFQATT, CDR2 SNEGSKA (reference sequence). CDR3 length equals 11 residues. CDR3 nucleotide sequence: TGCAGTGCTCCTTCAGTGGTTGAGCAGTTCTTC. Translating it yields CSAPSVVEQFF.

The chain recombines TRBV7-8 with TRBJ2-2; D is uncertain. The CDR3 runs 15 residues. CDR1 is SGHVS and CDR2 is FQNEAQ in the germline V gene. Between the trimmed V and J ends, which lost 1 base and 4 bases, there was a span of 10 bases. The CDR3 region is CASSLVWQSTGELFF. In DNA form, the CDR3 reads TGTGCCAGCAGCTTAGTGTGGCAAAGCACCGGGGAGCTGTTTTTT.

The V gene is TRBV5-1, the J gene TRBJ1-1, with D perhaps TRBD1 (5 bases). Deletions cut 1 base from V and 11 bases from J, with 12 bases between. There are 12 residues in the CDR3. Germline CDR1 reads SGHRS; CDR2 reads YFSETQ. In nucleotides, the CDR3 is TGCGCCAGCAGCTTGTCGCAGGGATCGGCTTTCTTT. Its translation: CASSLSQGSAFF.

V usage is TRBV3-1 (or the pseudogene TRBV3-2) and J usage is TRBJ2-3; 11 bases match TRBD2. V dropped 4 bases and J dropped 2; count of bases not matched to a gene: 5. The CDR3 totals 16 residues. CDR1 and CDR2 (germline): LGHDT, YNNKEL (reference sequence). The chain's CDR3 is CASSPVAGGSTDTQYF. DNA for the CDR3: TGTGCCAGCAGCCCCGTAGCGGGGGGGTCCACAGATACGCAGTATTTT.

The chain employs TRBV29-1 and TRBJ2-7; perhaps TRBD2 as D (6 bases). There are 11 residues in the CDR3. Germline V gene sequence: CDR1 SQVTM, CDR2 ANQGSEA. V lost 7 bases, J lost 4 bases, and 11 bases lay in between. The CDR3 nucleotides read TGCAGCGCCGGGGAGGAGTACGAGCAGTACTTC. This translates into CSAGEEYEQYF.

This CDR3 is CASSMRQGAGYNEQFF. The DNA of the CDR3 is TGTGCCAGTAGTATGCGACAGGGGGCCGGGTACAATGAGCAGTTCTTC. V gene TRBV19 combines with J gene TRBJ2-1, with 10 bases that match TRBD1. CDR1 and CDR2 from the germline V gene are LNHDA and SQIVND (reference sequence). This CDR3 is 16 amino acids long. V dropped 3 bases and J dropped 4; count of bases not matched to a gene: 6.

The V and J genes are TRBV29-1 and TRBJ1-1; D may be TRBD1 (6 bases). Germline lookup yields CDR1 SQVTM and CDR2 ANQGSEA. This CDR3 contains 13 residues. Trimming shortened V by 6 bases and J by 2 bases, and 13 bases separated the two germline ends. As DNA, the CDR3 is TGCAGCGTACATGACAGGACTAACACTGAAGCTTTCTTT. This sequence encodes CSVHDRTNTEAFF.

V is TRBV6-6 and J is TRBJ2-5, with TRBD1 matching 8 bases. CDR3 length: 14 residues. After removal of 1 base from V and 2 bases from J, the junction contained 0 bases not matched to a gene. Germline CDR1 MNHNY, CDR2 SVGAGI (reference sequence). In nucleotides, the CDR3 is TGTGCCAGCAGTTACTACAGGGGGCAAGAGACCCAGTACTTC. Amino acids: CASSYYRGQETQYF.

The chain is built from TRBV28 and TRBJ2-2; D gene unclear. The CDR3 runs 13 residues. CDR1 is MDHEN and CDR2 is SYDVKM in the germline V gene. Trimming removed 3 bases from V and 6 bases from J, with 8 bases in between. CDR3 loop: CASSLLPPGELFF. In nucleotides, the CDR3 is TGTGCCAGCAGTTTGCTACCCCCCGGGGAGCTGTTTTTT.

J is TRBJ2-2 and V is TRBV28; tentatively, D is TRBD2 (5 bases). Germline-derived CDR1 and CDR2 are MDHEN and SYDVKM. Between the trimmed V and J ends, which lost 3 bases and 5 bases, there was a span of 13 bases. This CDR3 region has 15 residues. This chain's CDR3 is CASSFKSGVTGELFF. The CDR3 DNA sequence: TGTGCCAGCAGTTTTAAGTCCGGGGTGACCGGGGAGCTGTTTTTT.

This chain uses TRBV27 with TRBJ2-3, with TRBD2 matching 9 bases. With 3 bases clipped from V and 2 bases from J, the junction kept 3 bases outside the gene matches. Germline V CDR1 and CDR2: MNHEY, SMNVEV (reference sequence). The CDR3 sequence is 15 residues long. The CDR3 reads CASSFSGGSTDTQYF. DNA for the CDR3: TGTGCCAGCAGTTTCAGCGGGGGGTCCACAGATACGCAGTATTTT.

This clone was counted once. The chain joins TRBV27 to TRBJ1-1; D unresolved. The CDR3 sequence is 14 residues long. V lost 6 bases and J 4 bases, leaving 15 bases between the germline ends. Germline V gene data show CDR1 as MNHEY and CDR2 as SMNVEV (reference sequence). The CDR3 DNA reads as TGTGCCAGCAGGCCCGAGAGGCTCGGCACTGAAGCTTTCTTT. Translating it yields CASRPERLGTEAFF.

This clone was seen a single time. J is TRBJ2-7 and V is TRBV7-2; 8 nucleotides match TRBD2. In germline, CDR1 is SGHTA, CDR2 FQGNSA. The CDR3 is made up of 12 amino acids. J lost 13 bases, V lost 4 bases, and 9 bases had no gene match. The chain's CDR3 is CASSSPSGRLYF. For the CDR3, the DNA is TGTGCCAGCAGCTCACCCAGCGGGAGATTATACTTC.

The chain uses TRBV19 and TRBJ2-1, with 11 bases that match TRBD2. The ends lost 5 bases at V and 4 bases at J; junction bases unmatched: 4. There are 15 residues in the CDR3. Germline V gives CDR1 LNHDA, CDR2 SQIVND (reference sequence). The CDR3 nucleotides read TGTGCCAGTAGTCTAGGACTAGCGGGTTACAATGAGCAGTTCTTC. This codes for CASSLGLAGYNEQFF.

The chain carries TRBV5-1 and TRBJ1-6, with D maybe TRBD1 (6 bases). Per the germline V gene, CDR1 is SGHRS and CDR2 is YFSETQ. There are 14 residues in the CDR3. Trimming cost V 0 bases and J 7 bases, with 8 bases left between them. For the CDR3, the DNA is TGCGCCAGCAGCTTGGGGGGGCAGAATTCACCCCTCCACTTT. It is translated as CASSLGGQNSPLHF.

In its sample, this clone was seen a few times. This chain uses TRBV7-9 with TRBJ1-5; 8 bases map to TRBD1. V shed 5 bases and J 6 bases; nucleotides not matched to a gene: 6. The germline gives CDR1 SEHNR, CDR2 FQNEAQ (reference sequence). This CDR3 has 14 residues. The CDR3 DNA reads TGTGCCAGCAGCCAAGACAGGGGAGGTCAGCCCCAGCATTTT. Protein sequence: CASSQDRGGQPQHF.

The chain has TRBV27 and TRBJ1-2; 7 bases map to TRBD1. V was pared by 7 bases and J by 6 bases, with 8 bases of the junction left unmatched. This CDR3 comprises 13 residues. The germline V gene has CDR1 MNHEY and CDR2 SMNVEV (reference sequence). The CDR3 bases are TGTGCCAGCACCCAAAGGGGACAGAATGGCTACACCTTC. This sequence encodes CASTQRGQNGYTF.

The rearrangement uses TRBV19 and TRBJ2-1; 9 nucleotides agree with TRBD2. CDR3 length equals 18 residues. The germline gives CDR1 LNHDA, CDR2 SQIVND (reference sequence). Unmatched junction bases numbered 10, after V lost 2 bases and J lost 2 bases. This CDR3 is CASSIIPSAGGPYNEQFF. The CDR3 nucleotides are TGTGCCAGTAGTATAATCCCGTCCGCGGGAGGGCCCTACAATGAGCAGTTCTTC.

This chain joins TRBV12-3 or TRBV12-4 and TRBJ2-7; D is perhaps TRBD2 (5 bases). The CDR3 has 13 amino acids. Trimming took off 3 bases at V and 4 bases at J, with 10 bases between the two ends. The CDR3 coding sequence is TGTGCCAGCAGTTTGCGCAGGACTTACGAGCAGTACTTC. This encodes CASSLRRTYEQYF.

The chain links TRBV7-9 to TRBJ1-1; D is unresolved. CDR1 is SEHNR, CDR2 FQNEAQ, per germline (reference sequence). The CDR3 sequence is 15 residues long. V shed 5 bases and J shed 3 bases, with 16 bases lying between them. The CDR3: CASSPGEGSDTEAFF. CDR3 in DNA: TGTGCCAGCAGCCCGGGAGAGGGTTCGGACACTGAAGCTTTCTTT.

The genes are TRBV20-1 and TRBJ2-7; 7 nucleotides align to TRBD2. J gave up 7 bases and V 5 bases, and 2 bases lay outside the gene matches. The CDR3 has 10 amino acids. CDR1 is DFQATT, CDR2 SNEGSKA, per germline (reference sequence). CDR3 sequence (DNA): TGCAGTGCTCGGACTAGTGAGCAGTACTTC. Translated: CSARTSEQYF.

This clone was seen once. The V and J genes are TRBV15 and TRBJ2-1, with 12 bases that match TRBD2. V trimming: 3 bases; J trimming: 1 base; junction bases outside the gene matches: 4. The CDR3 runs 17 residues. The germline CDR1 and CDR2 sequences are LNHNV and YYDKDF (reference sequence). DNA of the CDR3: TGTGCCACCAGCAGGAGACTAGCGGGAGAGTCCTACAATGAGCAGTTCTTC. Protein product: CATSRRLAGESYNEQFF.

This chain uses TRBV20-1 with TRBJ2-7; 11 nucleotides line up with TRBD1. Germline CDR1 DFQATT, CDR2 SNEGSKA (reference sequence). The length of the CDR3 is 15 residues. The V gene end was trimmed by 7 bases and the J gene end by 5 bases; junction bases not matched to a gene: 13. CDR3 sequence: CSVSTWDRGVHEQYF. The CDR3 DNA reads as TGCAGTGTTAGTACCTGGGACAGGGGGGTCCACGAGCAGTACTTC.

The chain is built from TRBV3-1 (or the pseudogene TRBV3-2) and TRBJ2-5; D unclear. The CDR3 contains 13 residues. Germline V gene sequence: CDR1 LGHDT, CDR2 YNNKEL (reference sequence). V was pared by 2 bases and J by 5 bases, with 9 bases between. CDR3 DNA sequence: TGTGCCAGCAGCCAAACCAACGCGGAGACCCAGTACTTC. Encoded protein: CASSQTNAETQYF.